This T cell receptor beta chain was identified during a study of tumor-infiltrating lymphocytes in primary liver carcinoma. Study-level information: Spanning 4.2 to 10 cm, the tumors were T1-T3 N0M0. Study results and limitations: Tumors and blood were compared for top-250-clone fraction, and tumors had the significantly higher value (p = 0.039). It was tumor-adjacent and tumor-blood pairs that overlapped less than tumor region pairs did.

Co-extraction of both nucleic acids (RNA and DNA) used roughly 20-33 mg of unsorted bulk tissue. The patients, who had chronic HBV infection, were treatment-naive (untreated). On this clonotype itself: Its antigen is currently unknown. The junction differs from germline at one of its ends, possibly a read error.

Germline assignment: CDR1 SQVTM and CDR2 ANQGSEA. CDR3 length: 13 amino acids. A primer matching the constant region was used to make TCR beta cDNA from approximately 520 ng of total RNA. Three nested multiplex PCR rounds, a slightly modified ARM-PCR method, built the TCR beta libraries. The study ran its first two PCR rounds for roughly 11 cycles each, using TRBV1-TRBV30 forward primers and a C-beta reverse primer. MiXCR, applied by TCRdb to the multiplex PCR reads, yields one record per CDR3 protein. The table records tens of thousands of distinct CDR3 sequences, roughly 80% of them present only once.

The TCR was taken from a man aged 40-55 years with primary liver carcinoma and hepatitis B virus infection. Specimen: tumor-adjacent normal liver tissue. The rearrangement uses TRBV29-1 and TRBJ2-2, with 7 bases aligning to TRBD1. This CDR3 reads CSVLRQGPGELFF. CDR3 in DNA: TGCAGCGTTCTGAGACAGGGCCCCGGGGAGCTGTTCTTT.